The T cell receptor beta chain under discussion was sequenced for a study of T cell repertoires in cytomegalovirus infection. Whole-study context: An indication of both CMV infection and matching HLA type came from public TCR beta signatures. Regarding the study as a whole: Dominant in the ex vivo response were TCR beta clonotypes restricted by HLA-C and specific for CMV.

This clonotype came up many times. What it recognizes is unknown. TCRdb re-analysed the reads in MiXCR, keeping a single row per CDR3 protein. Of approximately 250,000 distinct CDR3 sequences listed, roughly 6.5% were seen once; the top ten hold roughly 6%. Between the trimmed V and J ends, which lost 11 bases and 1 base, there was a span of 15 bases. The germline gives CDR1 SNHLY, CDR2 FYNNEI. The CDR3 is 14 amino acids. The sequence derives from a human donor in good health (CMV status not recorded). Some clones in this sample may be carry-over from other donors' samples. The chain combines TRBV2 with TRBJ1-5, with D perhaps TRBD1 (6 bases). The specimen sequenced was PBMCs. CDR3 sequence: CAGSDRKSNQPQHF. The CDR3, as DNA: TGTGCCGGCTCGGACAGAAAAAGCAATCAGCCCCAGCATTTT. Full variable domain (remainder filled in from reference TRBV2 and TRBJ1-5): EPEVTQTPSHQVTQMGQEVILRCVPISNHLYFYWYRQILGQKVEFLVSFYNNEISEKSEIFDDQFSVERPDGSNFTLKIRSTKLEDSAMYFCAGSDRKSNQPQHFGDGTRLSIL.